One and the same sample provided the 24 T cell receptor beta chains below, sequenced in a study of cytomegalovirus exposure and HLA in healthy donors. PCR employed 60 Vbeta and 13 Jbeta primers. Profiled with immunoSEQ multiplex PCR; TCRdb holds only in-frame clones, not every one. The repertoire holds about 120,000 clones, roughly 74% seen once, with roughly 0.82% in the top ten. The sequencing input was PBMCs. All receptors derive from a woman aged 30 to 39 in good health and CMV-seronegative.

The V and J genes are TRBV5-4 and TRBJ2-1; 8 bases match TRBD1. The CDR3 contains 17 residues. The germline V gene encodes CDR1 SGHNT and CDR2 YYREEE (reference sequence). With 0 bases clipped from V and 5 bases from J, the junction kept 10 bases outside the gene matches. CDR3 protein: CASSLVRTGTDNNEQFF. The CDR3 DNA sequence: TGTGCCAGCAGCTTGGTCAGGACAGGGACTGACAACAATGAGCAGTTCTTC.

V usage is TRBV27 and J usage is TRBJ2-5, with 7 bases lining up with TRBD2. Germline CDR1 reads MNHEY; CDR2 reads SMNVEV (reference sequence). V trimming: 8 bases; J trimming: 4 bases; junction bases outside the gene matches: 19. The CDR3 covers 17 residues. The CDR3 reads CASRRTSSGAWGETQYF. The CDR3 DNA sequence: TGTGCCAGCCGCAGGACTAGTAGTGGGGCATGGGGAGAGACCCAGTACTTC.

The V gene is TRBV30, the J gene TRBJ1-2, with 8 positions matching TRBD1. Trimming removed 3 bases from V and 0 bases from J; junction bases left unmatched: 9. CDR1 and CDR2 (germline): GTSNPN, SVGIG (reference sequence). The CDR3 spans 16 residues. The CDR3 loop is CAWRQWDRWTNYGYTF. The CDR3 nucleotides read TGTGCCTGGAGGCAATGGGACAGGTGGACTAACTATGGCTACACCTTC.

This chain links TRBV18 with TRBJ2-1; D is unclear. Per the germline V gene, CDR1 is KGHSH and CDR2 is LQKENI. V gave up 3 bases and J gave up 8 bases, with 5 bases separating them. The CDR3 totals 11 residues. Written as DNA, the CDR3 is TGTGCCAGCTCACCGTCCTATGAGCAGTTCTTC. Translating gives CASSPSYEQFF.

The gene calls are TRBV27 and TRBJ1-5, with no clear D. The CDR3 spans 10 residues. Trimming shortened V by 7 bases and J by 5 bases, and 3 bases separated the two germline ends. CDR1 is MNHEY, CDR2 SMNVEV, per germline (reference sequence). Here the CDR3 reads CASNYQPQHF. DNA of the CDR3: TGTGCCAGCAACTATCAGCCCCAGCATTTT.

CDR3 DNA: TGTGCCAGCAGCGTATATAGCGGGGGGGCTAACACCGGGGAGCTGTTTTTT. The encoded protein is CASSVYSGGANTGELFF. The chain employs TRBV9 and TRBJ2-2; TRBD2 matches at 11 bases. CDR1 and CDR2 (germline): SGDLS, YYNGEE. The CDR3 spans 17 residues. V lost 1 base to trimming and J lost 2 bases; unmatched junction nucleotides: 4.

The rearrangement links TRBV10-1 to TRBJ1-1; 8 bases align to TRBD1. The CDR3 runs to 16 residues. Germline assignment: CDR1 WNHNN and CDR2 SYGVQD (reference sequence). The ends lost 0 bases at V and 10 bases at J; junction bases unmatched: 13. The CDR3 region is CASSESINPLGQGAFF. The CDR3 bases are TGCGCCAGCAGTGAGTCGATCAATCCTCTCGGACAGGGAGCTTTCTTT.

The chain joins TRBV19 to TRBJ1-2; the match to TRBD1 covers 7 bases. This CDR3 contains 16 residues. Germline trimming cut 6 bases from V and 1 base from J; bases unmatched to any gene: 11. From germline, CDR1 is LNHDA and CDR2 SQIVND (reference sequence). This CDR3 reads CASSPKGDSLNYGYTF. The CDR3 DNA reads TGTGCCAGTAGCCCGAAAGGGGACAGCCTTAACTATGGCTACACCTTC.

V and J are TRBV6-5 and TRBJ1-2, with 10 bases aligning to TRBD1. CDR1 is MNHEY and CDR2 is SVGAGI in the germline V gene. V shed 4 bases, J shed 5 bases, and the junction held 7 bases outside the gene matches. The CDR3 extends over 15 amino acids. CDR3 coding DNA: TGTGCCAGCAGTTCCGGGACAGGGGCTAGATATGGCTACACCTTC. The encoded protein is CASSSGTGARYGYTF.

The chain couples TRBV7-2 to TRBJ2-7; no clear D gene. Germline CDR1 is SGHTA and CDR2 is FQGNSA. V was clipped by 2 bases and J by 3 bases, with 8 bases between them. The CDR3 runs to 13 residues. CDR3 amino acids: CASSLTRSYEQYF. In DNA, the CDR3 is TGTGCCAGCAGCTTAACACGGAGCTACGAGCAGTACTTC.

The chain recombines TRBV9 with TRBJ2-3; weak D call: TRBD1 (5 bases). The CDR3 covers 15 residues. The germline V gene has CDR1 SGDLS and CDR2 YYNGEE. With 5 bases removed from V and 1 base from J, the gap between germline ends came to 14 bases. CDR3 DNA: TGTGCCAGCAGACTTACAGGCGAGGGCACAGATACGCAGTATTTT. Amino acid sequence: CASRLTGEGTDTQYF.

The DNA of the CDR3 is TGTGCCAGCAGTTTAGTAGCAGGGCTGACCCGATCCTACGAGCAGTACTTC. Protein product: CASSLVAGLTRSYEQYF. The rearrangement uses TRBV27 and TRBJ2-7, with D possibly being TRBD1 (5 bases). Germline V gene data show CDR1 as MNHEY and CDR2 as SMNVEV (reference sequence). There are 17 residues in the CDR3. V was clipped by 2 bases and J by 1 base, with 18 bases between them.

This chain joins TRBV2 and TRBJ2-5, with a tentative D call TRBD2 (7 bases). This CDR3 comprises 15 residues. The germline gives CDR1 SNHLY, CDR2 FYNNEI. Deletions cut 7 bases from V and 7 bases from J, with 22 bases between. CDR3 in DNA: TGTGCCAGCAAAAACCCGGGGGGCGGAAGGGGGACCCAGTACTTC. Protein: CASKNPGGGRGTQYF.

This clone was seen once. This chain connects TRBV7-2 to TRBJ2-2, with TRBD2 matching 13 bases. Germline V CDR1 and CDR2: SGHTA, FQGNSA. This CDR3 contains 18 residues. The junction had 4 bases not matched to a gene; V was cut back by 0 bases and J by 3 bases. CDR3 loop: CASSLALGLAGDTGELFF. The CDR3 DNA reads as TGTGCCAGCAGCTTAGCGCTCGGACTAGCGGGGGACACCGGGGAGCTGTTTTTT.

This clone was detected once. The V and J genes are TRBV2 and TRBJ2-7, with D unclear. V gave up 5 bases and J gave up 3 bases, with 14 bases separating them. The germline gives CDR1 SNHLY, CDR2 FYNNEI. This CDR3 spans 14 amino acids. The CDR3 region has the DNA TGTGCCAGCAGTAGAGAGTCCAGGAACTACGAGCAGTACTTC. Translation: CASSRESRNYEQYF.

This chain connects TRBV5-1 to TRBJ2-1; possible D gene TRBD2, 5 bases. The CDR3 has 14 residues. In germline, CDR1 is SGHRS, CDR2 YFSETQ. The V end lost 0 bases, the J end lost 7 bases, and 11 bases lay between the germline ends. The CDR3 here is CASSLDFRGNEQFF. CDR3 nucleotides: TGCGCCAGCAGCTTGGACTTCCGAGGGAATGAGCAGTTCTTC.

The chain carries TRBV6-1 and TRBJ2-1; 8 bases line up with TRBD2. CDR3 length equals 14 residues. Germline lookup yields CDR1 MNHNS and CDR2 SASEGT. Trimming cost V 8 bases and J 2 bases; bases outside gene matches: 5. This CDR3 is CASLGRGAYNEQFF. Written as DNA, the CDR3 is TGTGCCAGCCTCGGGAGGGGGGCCTACAATGAGCAGTTCTTC.

The chain recombines TRBV5-1 with TRBJ2-1; D possibly corresponds to TRBD2 (5 bases). The CDR3 runs to 15 residues. Trimming left V 2 bases short and J 5 bases short, with 14 bases between. Germline V gene lookup returns CDR1 SGHRS and CDR2 YFSETQ. CDR3 nucleotides: TGCGCCAGCAGCTTTGTTCCGGGGTCCAACAATGAGCAGTTCTTC. Translation: CASSFVPGSNNEQFF.

The chain carries TRBV7-9 and TRBJ1-2; 8 bases line up with TRBD1. The CDR3 runs to 13 residues. The V gene's germline CDR1 is SEHNR and CDR2 FQNEAQ (reference sequence). Trimming took 4 bases from V and 8 from J; bases not matched to a gene: 6. The CDR3 region has the DNA TGTGCCAGCAGCTCGGACAGGGTGGTCGGCTACACCTTC. This gives the protein CASSSDRVVGYTF.

J is TRBJ2-7 and V is TRBV5-1, with TRBD1 matching over 7 bases. V was clipped by 6 bases and J by 5 bases; unmatched bases: 11. The CDR3 length is 14 residues. Germline lookup yields CDR1 SGHRS and CDR2 YFSETQ. CDR3 coding DNA: TGCGCCAGCACCAGCCCTGGGACAGTGGACGAGCAGTACTTC. Translating gives CASTSPGTVDEQYF.

This chain uses TRBV6-5 with TRBJ2-5; 12 bases map to TRBD1. Germline lookup yields CDR1 MNHEY and CDR2 SVGAGI. After removal of 5 bases from V and 4 bases from J, the junction contained 5 bases not matched to a gene. The CDR3 length is 15 residues. DNA of the CDR3: TGTGCCAGCAGTCCCGGGACAGGGGGCGCAGAGACCCAGTACTTC. Protein sequence: CASSPGTGGAETQYF.

The chain employs TRBV2 and TRBJ2-3; TRBD1 matches 7 bases. The trim removed 0 bases at V and 0 bases at J, leaving 3 bases unmatched. The germline gives CDR1 SNHLY, CDR2 FYNNEI. The length of the CDR3 is 16 residues. Written as DNA, the CDR3 is TGTGCCAGCAGTGAAGCTCAGGGGGTGAGCACAGATACGCAGTATTTT. This sequence encodes CASSEAQGVSTDTQYF.

This chain uses TRBV18 with TRBJ1-5; D is perhaps TRBD1 (6 bases). V lost 3 bases to trimming and J lost 3 bases, with 9 bases between them. Germline lookup yields CDR1 KGHSH and CDR2 LQKENI. The CDR3 sequence is 14 residues long. CDR3 in amino acids: CASSPGHNNQPQHF. The DNA for the CDR3 is TGTGCCAGCTCACCGGGACATAACAATCAGCCCCAGCATTTT.

About this clone itself: At one of its ends the junction is not consistent with the germline gene, which may arise from a read error. The chain employs TRBV7-7 and TRBJ1-1, with D unclear. The CDR3 extends over 12 amino acids. The germline V gene encodes CDR1 SSHAT and CDR2 FNYEAQ (reference sequence). DNA for the CDR3: TGTGCTAGCAGCTCACGGGGCACTGAAGCTTTCTTT. Its translation is CASSSRGTEAFF.